Presented here are 16 T cell receptor beta chains from one specimen sequenced in a study of blood T cells in healthy people across ages. A second PCR, run for roughly 7 to 11 cycles, used a sample-barcoded 5' primer plus a J-beta primer mix. TCRdb re-derived calls from the 5' RACE reads in MiXCR, one entry per CDR3 protein. The data hold over 1,300,000 distinct CDR3 sequences, with around 59% observed a single time. The sequenced material came from blood. The receptors come from a man aged 18 to 35 in good health.

The rearrangement links TRBV7-9 to TRBJ2-4; 7 bases are a match to TRBD2. The assigned J gene may be wrong: the sequence end matches TRBJ2-7 better. The germline V gene encodes CDR1 SEHNR and CDR2 FQNEAQ (reference sequence). The CDR3 has 14 amino acids. The CDR3 coding sequence is TGTGCCAGCAGCGTCCTAACTAGCGTCTCCGAGCAGTACTTC. Its protein product is CASSVLTSVSEQYF.

With regard to this clonotype: The junction differs from germline at one of its ends, possibly a read error. The chain joins TRBV29-1 to TRBJ1-1; the D is unclear. The CDR3 covers 13 residues. Germline V gene lookup returns CDR1 SQVTM and CDR2 ANQGSEA. CDR3 nucleotide sequence: TGCGGCGTTGAAAAGGACGGCAGCACTGAAGCTTTCTTT. Encoded protein: CGVEKDGSTEAFF.

The chain is built from TRBV9 and TRBJ2-1; a weak D match, TRBD1 (6 bases). Trimming shortened V by 3 bases and J by 9 bases, and 19 bases separated the two germline ends. The CDR3 runs to 15 residues. The germline V gene has CDR1 SGDLS and CDR2 YYNGEE. The CDR3, as DNA: TGTGCCAGCAGCGCCCCGGGACAACGGACACCTGAGCAGTTCTTC. It specifies CASSAPGQRTPEQFF.

The CDR3 DNA follows: TGTGCCAGCGCGGGCCTTGGGGGGGGTCAGCCCCAGCATTTT. This codes for CASAGLGGGQPQHF. The rearrangement links TRBV12-3 or TRBV12-4 to TRBJ1-5; possibly TRBD1 for D (5 bases). Trimming shortened V by 8 bases and J by 6 bases, and 17 bases separated the two germline ends. The CDR3 has 14 amino acids.

This chain joins TRBV6-6 and TRBJ2-1, with 8 positions matching TRBD1. Looked up from germline, CDR1 is MNHNY and CDR2 is SVGAGI (reference sequence). With V trimmed by 2 bases and J by 15 bases, 3 bases remained unmatched. The CDR3 sequence is 11 residues long. The CDR3 DNA reads as TGTGCCAGCAGTTACGGACAGGGAAGGTTCTTC. Protein sequence: CASSYGQGRFF.

This clonotype was observed a few times. The chain recombines TRBV20-1 with TRBJ2-3; 7 bases match TRBD2. With 1 base clipped from V and 1 base from J, the junction kept 11 bases outside the gene matches. Germline CDR1 is DFQATT and CDR2 is SNEGSKA (reference sequence). CDR3 length equals 17 residues. CDR3 residues: CSARGGPGLAGTDTQYF. In nucleotides, the CDR3 is TGCAGTGCTAGAGGAGGTCCTGGGCTAGCGGGCACAGATACGCAGTATTTT.

V gene TRBV9 combines with J gene TRBJ2-3; possibly TRBD1 for D (5 bases). The germline CDR1 and CDR2 sequences are SGDLS and YYNGEE. There are 15 residues in the CDR3. The V gene lost 0 bases and the J gene lost 2 bases, with 10 bases spanning the gap. CDR3 nucleotides: TGTGCCAGCAGCGTAGTGGCACAGGACACAGATACGCAGTATTTT. Residues: CASSVVAQDTDTQYF.

The chain recombines TRBV27 with TRBJ2-3; D unclear. This CDR3 has 13 amino acids. V was trimmed by 5 bases and J by 1 base, leaving 7 bases between them. Per the germline V gene, CDR1 is MNHEY and CDR2 is SMNVEV (reference sequence). The CDR3 nucleotides read TGTGCCAGCAGTGTAGTACGCACAGATACGCAGTATTTT. Amino acids: CASSVVRTDTQYF.

In this sample, this clonotype turned up many times. The J gene is TRBJ2-7, the V gene TRBV9; the D is unclear. The V gene lost 2 bases and the J gene lost 2 bases, with 8 bases spanning the gap. Germline V gene sequence: CDR1 SGDLS, CDR2 YYNGEE. The CDR3 is 13 residues long. This chain's CDR3 is CASSVGLAYEQYF. CDR3 DNA: TGTGCCAGCAGCGTGGGCCTCGCCTACGAGCAGTACTTC.

On this clonotype: Sequence at one end of the junction differs from germline and may be a read error. The chain uses TRBV4-3 and TRBJ1-1; maybe TRBD1 (6 bases). The germline gives CDR1 LGHNA, CDR2 YSLEER. The length of the CDR3 is 14 residues. As DNA, the CDR3 is TGCGCCAGCAGCACCCGACGGGGGGGCACTGAAGCTTTTTTT. Translating gives CASSTRRGGTEAFF.

A note on this clonotype: The junction differs from germline at one of its ends, possibly a read error. V is TRBV10-3 and J is TRBJ2-4; 9 nucleotides agree with TRBD2. TRBJ2-7 explains the end of the DNA better; the J call may be wrong. This CDR3 spans 15 amino acids. Germline CDR1 reads ENHRY; CDR2 reads SYGVKD. The CDR3 reads CAVSESLAGRYEQYF. CDR3 in DNA: TGTGCCGTCAGTGAGTCGCTAGCGGGACGGTACGAGCAGTACTTC.

This clonotype was detected only a few times. The V gene is TRBV10-3, the J gene TRBJ2-1; tentative D call: TRBD2 (5 bases). This CDR3 has 14 residues. The V gene lost 3 bases and the J gene lost 6 bases, with 12 bases spanning the gap. Germline V CDR1 and CDR2: ENHRY, SYGVKD. CDR3 in DNA: TGTGCCATCAGTGATGGGAGCGTAGTCAATGAGCAGTTCTTC. Its protein is CAISDGSVVNEQFF.

J is TRBJ2-7 and V is TRBV20-1; D ambiguous. The CDR3 is made up of 11 amino acids. Germline values: CDR1 DFQATT, CDR2 SNEGSKA (reference sequence). The ends were cut back, 0 bases at V and 4 bases at J, with 4 bases in the middle. The CDR3 nucleotides are TGCAGTGCTAGAGAAACTTACGAGCAGTACTTC. Residues: CSARETYEQYF.

V and J are TRBV24-1 and TRBJ2-7; 8 bases are shared with TRBD2. With V trimmed by 9 bases and J by 2 bases, 8 bases remained unmatched. The CDR3 is 14 residues long. Germline-derived CDR1 and CDR2 are KGHDR and SFDVKD. The CDR3 loop reads CATETSGNPYEQYF. CDR3 DNA sequence: TGTGCCACCGAAACTAGCGGTAATCCCTACGAGCAGTACTTC.

The rearrangement links TRBV20-1 to TRBJ2-3, with D possibly TRBD2 on 5 matching bases. The V end was cut by 1 base, the J end by 4 bases, with 12 bases between. CDR3 length: 14 amino acids. Germline CDR1 and CDR2: DFQATT and SNEGSKA (reference sequence). CDR3 in amino acids: CSARVQGGPDTQYF. The CDR3 DNA follows: TGCAGTGCTAGAGTCCAAGGCGGGCCAGATACGCAGTATTTT.

The V call is TRBV27, the J call TRBJ2-1, with D possibly matching TRBD2 (6 bases). CDR3 length: 15 residues. V lost 5 bases to trimming and J lost 4 bases, with 15 bases between them. CDR1 and CDR2 (germline): MNHEY, SMNVEV (reference sequence). The CDR3 here is CASSLPLAEYNEQFF. The CDR3 coding sequence is TGTGCCAGCAGTCTCCCTTTAGCGGAATACAATGAGCAGTTCTTC.